This is a list of T cell receptor beta chains from one sample in a study of T cell repertoires in cytomegalovirus infection. TCRdb reanalysed the reads using MiXCR and keeps one entry per CDR3 protein. The sample includes around 330,000 distinct CDR3 sequences, about 17% of them seen just once. The material sequenced was PBMCs. The receptors come from a human donor in good health (CMV status not recorded). Some clones in this sample may be carry-over from other donors' samples. CDR3s include the opening cysteine and the closing phenylalanine or tryptophan. Fields, in order: clone size, V gene, D gene, J gene, CDR3 DNA, CDR3 protein. A D gene is named only where the DNA matches it firmly. Some rows have no size entry. The others give once, few or many, or a class for an expanded clone.

many,TRBV25-1,TRBD1,TRBJ2-2,TGTGCCAGCAGTGAATCCGGGACAGGGTTCACCGGGGAGCTGTTTTTT,CASSESGTGFTGELFF
.,TRBV28,.,TRBJ1-1,TGTGCCAGCAGTTCTTCACCCTCCGCTTGGGGCAGACTGAACACTGAAGCTTTCTTT,CASSSSPSAWGRLNTEAFF
many,TRBV7-2,.,TRBJ2-2,TGTGCCAGCAGCAAACAGGCGTCCACTGGGGAGCTGTTTTTT,CASSKQASTGELFF
many,TRBV28,.,TRBJ2-3,TGTGCCAGCAGCTCGCACGATAAGAGAGATACGCAGTATTTT,CASSSHDKRDTQYF
many,TRBV28,.,TRBJ1-2,TGTGCCAGCAGTTTGACAGCTAACTATGGCTACACCTTC,CASSLTANYGYTF
many,TRBV7-2,.,TRBJ2-4,TGTGCCAGCAGCTCCACCCCGGGACTCGTAAAAAACATTCAGTACTTC,CASSSTPGLVKNIQYF
many,TRBV6-2/TRBV6-3,TRBD2,TRBJ2-1,TGTGCCAGCAGCCGGGGACTAGCCCACTACAATGAGCAGTTCTTC,CASSRGLAHYNEQFF
once,TRBV5-5,.,TRBJ1-1,TGTGCCAGCAGCTTGTATTTAGTCACAGAAGCTTTCTTT,CASSLYLVTEAFF
few,TRBV7-2,TRBD1,TRBJ2-1,TGTGCCAACAGCTTAAGGGGGCATGATGAGCAGTTCTTC,CANSLRGHDEQFF
.,TRBV12-3/TRBV12-4,TRBD1,TRBJ2-4,TGTGCCAGCAGGGGACAGGGGGCATCGTACATTCAGTACTTC,CASRGQGASYIQYF
few,TRBV15,.,TRBJ1-2,TGTGCCACCAGCAGAGATCGTTACTTGAGGGGCTACACCTTC,CATSRDRYLRGYTF
few,TRBV12-3/TRBV12-4,.,TRBJ2-7,TGTGCCAGCAGTTTGGTAGGGGGGGCGAAGTACGAGCAGTACTTC,CASSLVGGAKYEQYF
.,TRBV2,TRBD2,TRBJ2-3,TGTGCCAGCAGTGAAGGGGCTAGCGGGAGCACAGATACGCAGTATTTT,CASSEGASGSTDTQYF
few,TRBV20-1,TRBD1,TRBJ1-4,TGCAGTGCCAGAGGCCCGACAGGGGTCGAAAAACTGTTTTTT,CSARGPTGVEKLFF
.,TRBV28,.,TRBJ1-4,TGTGCCAGCAGCCGTTCGGGGCTTGAAAAACTGTTTTTT,CASSRSGLEKLFF
many,TRBV28,TRBD1,TRBJ2-1,TGTGCCAGTTCACCCAGGGGGCGCATCTACAATGAGCAGTTCTTC,CASSPRGRIYNEQFF
.,TRBV18,TRBD2,TRBJ2-5,TGTGCCAGCTCACCCCCCCGTAGCGGGCAAGAGACCCAGTACTTC,CASSPPRSGQETQYF
few,TRBV20-1,.,TRBJ1-5,TGCAGTGCGATTGGGGGCGAGGAGCCCCAGCATTTT,CSAIGGEEPQHF
.,TRBV12-3/TRBV12-4,TRBD1,TRBJ2-7,TGTGCCAGCACTCCCGGACAGGGGTTAACCGAGCAGTACTTC,CASTPGQGLTEQYF
many,TRBV4-1,TRBD1,TRBJ1-2,TGCGCCAGCAGCCAAGGGGACGGGACAGGGTTAAACTATGGCTACACCTTC,CASSQGDGTGLNYGYTF
.,TRBV2,.,TRBJ2-1,TGTGCCAGCAGAGGTAGTGCGGAGTTCTTC,CASRGSAEFF
many,TRBV7-2,.,TRBJ2-2,TGTGCCAGCAGCTTAGTGTACGGGGGCGTTGACACCGGGGAGCTGTTTTTT,CASSLVYGGVDTGELFF
few,TRBV5-4,.,TRBJ1-1,TGTGCCAGCAGCGAAACAGCGGACACTGAAGCTTTCTTT,CASSETADTEAFF
many,TRBV7-2,.,TRBJ2-4,TGTGCCAGCAGCTTAGGGAATTTAGACGGTGGCATTCAGTACTTC,CASSLGNLDGGIQYF
few,TRBV28,.,TRBJ2-5,TGTGCCAGCAGTTTAGCCAGGGGTTGGGAGACCCAGTACTTC,CASSLARGWETQYF
.,TRBV20-1,.,TRBJ1-5,TGCAGTGTGGTAGGACCGAACCCCAATCAGCCCCAGCATTTT,CSVVGPNPNQPQHF
many,TRBV4-1,.,TRBJ1-5,TGCGCCAGCAGCCAAACTATGGACCAGGGTTATCAGCCCCAGCATTTT,CASSQTMDQGYQPQHF
.,TRBV5-4,.,TRBJ1-2,TGTGCCAGCAGCTTCTTCACGGATACCTATGGCTACACCTTC,CASSFFTDTYGYTF
.,TRBV11-2,.,TRBJ1-1,TGTGCCAGCAGCCGGGTGCGGGCGAACACTGAAGCTTTCTTT,CASSRVRANTEAFF
many,TRBV7-9,TRBD1,TRBJ2-5,TGTGCCAGCAGCTCCGGGACAGGGCCGGTGAGGGCCCAGTACTTC,CASSSGTGPVRAQYF
many,TRBV7-8,TRBD2,TRBJ2-3,TGTGCCAGCAGCTTAGGGCCTAGCGGGGGGTGGGGTACGCAGTATTTT,CASSLGPSGGWGTQYF
.,TRBV11-1,.,TRBJ2-5,TGTGCCAGCAGCCCAAGGGACAGCGGGGGCCAAGAGACCCAGTACTTC,CASSPRDSGGQETQYF
many,TRBV6-1,.,TRBJ1-1,TGTGCCAGCAGTCGACACATTTCGGACACTGAAGCTTTCTTT,CASSRHISDTEAFF
many,TRBV12-3/TRBV12-4,.,TRBJ2-5,TGTGCCAGCAGTTTAAAGCGAGAGACCCAGTACTTC,CASSLKRETQYF
many,TRBV7-2,TRBD1,TRBJ2-2,TGTGCCAGCAGCCTCCGACAGGGGGCAGTAGCCGGGGAGCTGTTTTTT,CASSLRQGAVAGELFF
.,TRBV18,TRBD1,TRBJ2-5,TGTGCCAGCTCACCATCGAGACAGGGTCGAGAGACCCAGTACTTC,CASSPSRQGRETQYF
many,TRBV7-2,TRBD1,TRBJ2-6,TGTGCCAGCAGCTTACCTACAGGGGAGCTGAGGGGGGCCAACGTCCTGACTTTC,CASSLPTGELRGANVLTF
.,TRBV5-1,TRBD2,TRBJ2-1,TGCGCCAGCTGTTCGGGGGGAGGCTACAATGAGCAGTTCTTC,CASCSGGGYNEQFF
few,TRBV28,.,TRBJ1-2,TGTGCCAGCAGCCCGGGACAACAGTTTGGCTACACCTTC,CASSPGQQFGYTF
many,TRBV3-1,.,TRBJ2-1,TGTGCCAGCAGCCAAGGATCCCCCCTGAGCTCCTACAATGAGCAGTTCTTC,CASSQGSPLSSYNEQFF
few,TRBV20-1,TRBD1,TRBJ1-5,TGCAGTGCTACCACCGGGACAGATCAGCCCCAGCATTTT,CSATTGTDQPQHF
few,TRBV5-1,.,TRBJ1-2,TGCGCCAGCAGCTTGAAGGCTGGGGCCACCGGCTATGGCTACACCTTC,CASSLKAGATGYGYTF
many,TRBV24-1,.,TRBJ1-5,TGTGCCACCAGTGATTTAGGTCAGCCCCAGCATTTT,CATSDLGQPQHF
few,TRBV12-3/TRBV12-4,.,TRBJ1-5,TGTGCCAGCAGTTTCGGAAATTTACTCAATCAGCCCCAGCATTTT,CASSFGNLLNQPQHF
.,TRBV7-2,TRBD1,TRBJ2-2,TGTGCCAGCAGCCCGCGGACAGGGTCAGAGGAGCTGTTTTTT,CASSPRTGSEELFF
many,TRBV4-2,TRBD1,TRBJ2-5,TGTGCCAGCAGCCAAGGGCGGACAGGGGAAGAGACCCAGTACTTC,CASSQGRTGEETQYF
.,TRBV12-3/TRBV12-4,.,TRBJ2-7,TGTGCCAGCAGTTTAGTCAGGGACGAGCAGTACTTC,CASSLVRDEQYF
many,TRBV7-6,.,TRBJ2-3,TGTGCCAGCAGCTTGGGGCAGGGGTTTCACGATACGCAGTATTTT,CASSLGQGFHDTQYF
many,TRBV11-3,TRBD1,TRBJ1-1,TGTGCCAGCAGCATCCGGACAGGGGGAGGCATGAACACTGAAGCTTTCTTT,CASSIRTGGGMNTEAFF
.,TRBV19,.,TRBJ1-2,TGTGCCAGTAGTATATGGTCCTATGGCTACACCTTC,CASSIWSYGYTF
.,TRBV12-3/TRBV12-4,.,TRBJ2-1,TGTGCCAGCAGTTCCCTCCGCGGTTTAAATGAGCAGTTCTTC,CASSSLRGLNEQFF
many,TRBV29-1,TRBD1,TRBJ1-5,TGCAGCGCTTCCATAGGACAGGGCGCAGTGGGAATCAATCAGCCCCAGCATTTT,CSASIGQGAVGINQPQHF
.,TRBV27,.,TRBJ1-2,TGTGCCAGCAGGGGGCGAGGGGGGAGGGACTATGGCTACACCTTC,CASRGRGGRDYGYTF
.,TRBV6-1,.,TRBJ1-5,TGTGCCAGCAGTCCGGCAGGCACCGACAATCAGCCCCAGCATTTT,CASSPAGTDNQPQHF
.,TRBV4-3,TRBD1,TRBJ2-1,TGCGCCAGCAGCCAAGATCGGGACAGGGGTTCTTACAATGAGCAGTTCTTC,CASSQDRDRGSYNEQFF
many,TRBV7-9,.,TRBJ1-1,TGTGCCAGCAGCTACCGGGACACCTCTGAAGCTTTCTTT,CASSYRDTSEAFF
few,TRBV11-2,.,TRBJ1-1,TGTGCCAGCAGCCCGAACCCGAACACTGAAGCTTTCTTT,CASSPNPNTEAFF
many,TRBV7-9,TRBD2,TRBJ2-1,TGTGCCAGCAGCTTAGCACTAGCGGAAGGACATGAGCAGTTCTTC,CASSLALAEGHEQFF
few,TRBV6-2/TRBV6-3,TRBD1,TRBJ1-1,TGTGCCAGCAGTTCTATGTTTGGGCGCCCGACAGGGGGAACTTTCTTT,CASSSMFGRPTGGTFF